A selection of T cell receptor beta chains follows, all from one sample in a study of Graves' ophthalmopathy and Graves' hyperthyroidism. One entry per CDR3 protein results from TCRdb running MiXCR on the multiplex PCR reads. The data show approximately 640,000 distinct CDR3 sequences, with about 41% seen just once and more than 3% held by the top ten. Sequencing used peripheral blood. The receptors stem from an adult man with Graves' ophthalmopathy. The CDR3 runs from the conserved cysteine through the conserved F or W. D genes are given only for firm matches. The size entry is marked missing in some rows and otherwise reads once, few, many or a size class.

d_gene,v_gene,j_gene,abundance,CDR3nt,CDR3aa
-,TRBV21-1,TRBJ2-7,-,TGTGCCAGCAGCGAAAGAGAGGGAGCGGCCTACGAGCAGTACTTC,CASSEREGAAYEQYF
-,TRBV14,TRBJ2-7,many,TGTGCCAGCAGCCAAAATCACGGCGCCTACGAGCAGTACTTC,CASSQNHGAYEQYF
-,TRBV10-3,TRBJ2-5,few,TGTGCCATCAGTGTAGCCCCGGACGATCAGCCCCAGTACTTC,CAISVAPDDQPQYF
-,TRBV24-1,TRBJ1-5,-,TGTGCCACCAGTGAGTCAGGGGACCATCAGCCCCAGCATTTT,CATSESGDHQPQHF
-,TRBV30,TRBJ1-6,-,TGTGCCTGGAGTAAGGGTTTGCTTGGTTCACCCCTCCACTTT,CAWSKGLLGSPLHF
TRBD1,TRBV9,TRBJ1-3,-,TGTGCCAGCAGCGAGGACAGGGGCTCTGGAAACACCATATATTTT,CASSEDRGSGNTIYF
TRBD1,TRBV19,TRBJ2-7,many,TGTGCCAGTAGTATGGCCTGGGCAGGGGGCTTCTACGAGCAGTACTTC,CASSMAWAGGFYEQYF
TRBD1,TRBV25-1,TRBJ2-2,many,TGTGCCAGCAGTGAATTGGAGACAGGGGGTTGGACCGGGGAGCTGTTTTTT,CASSELETGGWTGELFF
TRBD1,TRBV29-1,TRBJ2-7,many,TGCAGCGTCCGGGACAGATTCACCTACGAGCAGTACTTC,CSVRDRFTYEQYF
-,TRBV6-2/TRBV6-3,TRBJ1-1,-,TGTGCCAGCAGTTACAGTAGCGGGGCCACTGAAGCTTTCTTT,CASSYSSGATEAFF